These T cell receptor beta chains were read from a single sample in a study of blood T cell repertoires in COVID-19. Profiling relied on immunoSEQ multiplex PCR, and the TCRdb table lists in-frame clones only, not all of them. Among about 220,000 clones, roughly 84% were seen once, and the ten largest hold 5.1%. The sample comprised peripheral blood. The source is a woman aged 55-75 years who had recovered from COVID-19. Both conserved end residues are part of each CDR3. The D gene is left open where the match is weak. Size is omitted from some rows. Given values are once, few, many or a class for expanded clones.

v_call	j_call	d_call	clone_size	cdr3_nt	cdr3_aa
TRBV6-2/TRBV6-3	TRBJ1-2	-	-	TGTGCCAGCAGTTACTCGTTACAGGGCAATTATGGCTACACCTTC	CASSYSLQGNYGYTF
TRBV11-2	TRBJ2-5	-	-	TGTGCCAGCAGCTTAATATTCGGGGAACGTCGGGAGACCCAGTACTTC	CASSLIFGERRETQYF
TRBV20-1	TRBJ2-2	TRBD1	-	TGCAGTGCTAGTAGGGACAGGGCCGACACCGGGGAGCTGTTTTTT	CSASRDRADTGELFF
TRBV30	TRBJ2-7	-	-	TGTGCCTGGAATAATATTAACTACGAGCAGTACTTC	CAWNNINYEQYF
TRBV9	TRBJ1-2	-	-	TGTGCCAGCAGCGTAGAGGATGGGCAGACCTATGGCTACACCTTC	CASSVEDGQTYGYTF
TRBV6-1	TRBJ1-1	-	few	TGTGCCAGCAGTGAATACCCGGGGTACACTGAAGCTTTCTTT	CASSEYPGYTEAFF
TRBV12-3/TRBV12-4	TRBJ2-7	TRBD1	-	TGTGCCAGCAGTTTTCAACAGGGGAACGAGCAGTACTTC	CASSFQQGNEQYF
TRBV11-3	TRBJ2-1	TRBD2	-	TGTGCCAGCAGCGGGCGGGGGAGCTCCTACAATGAGCAGTTCTTC	CASSGRGSSYNEQFF
TRBV5-1	TRBJ2-7	TRBD2	-	TGCGCCAGCAGCATCGGACTAGCGGGGGGCCCCCACGAGCAGTACTTC	CASSIGLAGGPHEQYF
TRBV23-1	TRBJ1-2	TRBD1	-	TGCGCCAGCAGTCAATCCATCCGCAGGGGGCTTTACGGCTACACCTTC	CASSQSIRRGLYGYTF
TRBV19	TRBJ1-1	-	-	TGTGCCAGTAGTTCTGGGCTGAACACTGAAGCTTTCTTT	CASSSGLNTEAFF
TRBV10-3	TRBJ2-3	-	-	TGTGCCATCAGTGAGGCTGGGGGCCCCGCAGATACGCAGTATTTT	CAISEAGGPADTQYF
TRBV2	TRBJ2-7	-	-	TGTGCCAGCAGTGAACTAGGCCCAACCGAGCAGTACTTC	CASSELGPTEQYF
TRBV4-1	TRBJ2-4	-	-	TGCGCCAGCAGCCAATTCCCCAGGGCGGCCAAAAACATTCAGTACTTC	CASSQFPRAAKNIQYF
TRBV6-1	TRBJ2-3	TRBD2	-	TGTGCCAGCAGTGAATCGCGAGCTCCTAGCGGGACAGATACGCAGTATTTT	CASSESRAPSGTDTQYF
TRBV6-6	TRBJ1-5	-	-	TGTGCCAGCAGTACACAGGGAAGCCAGCCCCAGCATTTT	CASSTQGSQPQHF
TRBV6-6	TRBJ1-2	-	-	TGTGCCAGCAGTTACGCGAATACGGGGGACTATGGCTACACCTTC	CASSYANTGDYGYTF
TRBV6-6	TRBJ2-7	TRBD2	-	TGTGCCAGCACCGGGTCTTCACTAGCGGCCGGGGAGCAGTACTTC	CASTGSSLAAGEQYF
TRBV7-3	TRBJ1-1	-	-	TGTGCCAGCAGCTTGTTTCAGGGCGACACTGAAGCTTTCTTT	CASSLFQGDTEAFF
TRBV4-1	TRBJ2-5	TRBD2	-	TGCGCCAGCAGCCTTAGCGGGGGGACCCAAGAGACCCAGTACTTC	CASSLSGGTQETQYF
TRBV18	TRBJ1-1	-	-	TGTGCCAGCGCGCAGGGAGGGGACACTGAAGCTTTCTTT	CASAQGGDTEAFF
TRBV30	TRBJ1-2	-	-	TGTGCCTGGAGTGACTTCGGCGGCTATGGCTACACCTTC	CAWSDFGGYGYTF
TRBV7-3	TRBJ2-1	-	-	TGTGCCAGCAGCCGGAGTGGGGGGTACAATGAGCAGTTCTTC	CASSRSGGYNEQFF
TRBV7-8	TRBJ2-1	TRBD2	-	TGTGCCACTCTAGCGGGGGGAGACTACAATGAGCAGTTCTTC	CATLAGGDYNEQFF
TRBV3-1/TRBV3-2	TRBJ1-1	-	-	TGTGCCAGCAGCCAAGACGGAGATTTGAACACTGAAGCTTTCTTT	CASSQDGDLNTEAFF
TRBV14	TRBJ2-5	-	-	TGTGCCAGCAGCCAAGAAATGGACATTTCGGGGGTGGAGACCCAGTACTTC	CASSQEMDISGVETQYF
TRBV7-3	TRBJ1-2	-	-	TGTGCCAATGCCTCAGACAGAGCCTCTAACTATGGCTACACCTTC	CANASDRASNYGYTF
TRBV7-2	TRBJ2-5	TRBD2	-	TGTGCCAGCACTAGCGGGGGGGCCCCAGAGACCCAGTACTTC	CASTSGGAPETQYF
TRBV6-5	TRBJ1-2	-	-	TGTGCCAGCACGGACACTTACTATGGCTACACCTTC	CASTDTYYGYTF
TRBV27	TRBJ2-1	TRBD2	-	TGTGCCAGCAGCCTTAGCGGGGGGGCCGTCTACAATGAGCAGTTCTTC	CASSLSGGAVYNEQFF